What follows is one TCR beta chain and its context. Its antigen is unidentified. The donors were members of the approximately 110-subject validation cohort (separate from the approximately 670-subject first cohort). The data belong to a study of cytomegalovirus exposure and HLA in healthy donors. Study outcomes and limitations: Overall, approximately 150 TCR beta chains were annotated as cytomegalovirus-associated. In vitro confirmation showed three CMV-associated chains to be CMV antigen specific. The TCR clusters that emerged in the first cohort tended, a later analysis found, to co-occur in the 120 validation repertoires.

The V segment lost 5 bases and the J segment 1 base; nucleotides outside the gene matches: 8. This CDR3 comprises 14 residues. CDR1 and CDR2 (germline): GTSNPN, SVGIG (reference sequence). Here immunoSEQ multiplex PCR was the method, and the copy in TCRdb shows in-frame clones only, minus some. The sample contains roughly 330,000 clones, about nine tenths of which appear only once. This sequence originates from a woman in her 30s in good health and CMV-seropositive. Sequenced material: PBMCs. This chain uses TRBV30 with TRBJ2-7, with 7 bases matching TRBD2. The DNA of the CDR3 is TGTGCCTGGGGGGGGGTTCAGGGTTCCTACGAGCAGTACTTC. As protein: CAWGGVQGSYEQYF.